This passage covers 32 T cell receptor beta chains from one sample sequenced in a study of Ad26.COV2.S vaccination and SARS-CoV-2 variants. Treatment: approximately 18 received Ad26.COV2.S at low or high dose, single or two shots; several received placebo; per-sample allocation not given. On day 63 after the first injection, vaccine and placebo recipients gave samples. TCRdb's table, derived via immunoSEQ multiplex PCR, lists solely in-frame clones and lacks some. This sample has 380,000 or so clones, with 83% found just once. Sequencing used peripheral blood, obtained in a trial of Ad26.COV2.S vaccine versus placebo. These receptors were taken from a person between 18 and 65 years old who received the Ad26.COV2.S COVID-19 vaccine or a placebo.

This chain connects TRBV7-9 to TRBJ2-7; D remains ambiguous. The V end was cut by 8 bases, the J end by 5 bases, with 16 bases between. The CDR3 spans 13 residues. CDR1 is SEHNR, CDR2 FQNEAQ, per germline (reference sequence). The DNA for the CDR3 is TGTGCCAGCCGCAGTCCCTATTCTGACGAGCAGTACTTC. Amino acid sequence: CASRSPYSDEQYF.

The V gene is TRBV6-6, the J gene TRBJ1-1, with a weak D call TRBD1 (5 bases). V lost 6 bases and J lost 11, with 13 bases in between. Germline V gene lookup returns CDR1 MNHNY and CDR2 SVGAGI (reference sequence). The CDR3 covers 11 residues. The CDR3 spells CASREQGEAFF. CDR3 DNA sequence: TGTGCCAGCAGAGAACAAGGGGAGGCTTTCTTT.

The V and J genes are TRBV7-3 and TRBJ2-7; 7 nucleotides match TRBD2. CDR3 size: 14 residues. Germline CDR1 is SGHTA and CDR2 is FQGTGA. The junction had 7 bases not matched to a gene; V was cut back by 1 base and J by 7 bases. The CDR3 protein is CASSLNAGVGEQYF. The CDR3 coding sequence is TGTGCCAGCAGCTTAAACGCGGGAGTAGGGGAGCAGTACTTC. Full variable domain (rest looked up from reference TRBV7-3 and TRBJ2-7): GAGVSQTPSNKVTEKGKYVELRCDPISGHTALYWYRQSLGQGPEFLIYFQGTGAADDSGLPNDRFFAVRPEGSVSTLKIQRTERGDSAVYLCASSLNAGVGEQYFGPGTRLTVT.

V and J are TRBV28 and TRBJ1-2; D ambiguous. Between the trimmed V and J ends, which lost 1 base and 3 bases, there was a span of 3 bases. The CDR3 loop spans 12 amino acids. Germline loops: CDR1 MDHEN, CDR2 SYDVKM. CDR3 sequence reads: CASSLLDYGYTF. The CDR3 DNA sequence: TGTGCCAGCAGTTTATTGGACTATGGCTACACCTTC.

V is TRBV5-1 and J is TRBJ1-2; D uncertain. V was shortened by 4 bases and J by 2 bases, with 12 bases between the two germline ends. The germline V gene encodes CDR1 SGHRS and CDR2 YFSETQ. The CDR3 sequence is 14 residues long. CDR3 protein: CASSLTGRNYGYTF. CDR3 sequence (DNA): TGCGCCAGCAGCCTTACCGGGAGGAACTATGGCTACACCTTC.

There are a few counts of this clone. The chain has TRBV5-4 and TRBJ1-2, with D perhaps matching TRBD1 (6 bases). Germline CDR1 reads SGHNT; CDR2 reads YYREEE (reference sequence). The ends were cut back, 4 bases at V and 4 bases at J, with 11 bases in the middle. The CDR3 covers 13 residues. CDR3 in amino acids: CASSAGQLYGYTF. The CDR3 bases are TGTGCCAGCAGCGCCGGACAGCTCTATGGCTACACCTTC.

In this sample, this clone turned up a few times. The chain carries TRBV27 and TRBJ1-5; no reliable D call. This CDR3 has 14 residues. V shed 1 base and J shed 1 base, with 5 bases lying between them. Germline lookup yields CDR1 MNHEY and CDR2 SMNVEV (reference sequence). CDR3 residues: CASSLLVSNQPQHF. DNA of the CDR3: TGTGCCAGCAGTTTATTAGTCAGCAATCAGCCCCAGCATTTT.

This clone was recorded a few times. The rearrangement uses TRBV9 and TRBJ2-5, with D perhaps TRBD1 (6 bases). Per germline, CDR1 SGDLS and CDR2 YYNGEE. The ends were cut back, 4 bases at V and 7 bases at J, with 14 bases in the middle. This CDR3 is built from 13 residues. The CDR3: CASSTPAGVTQYF. DNA of the CDR3: TGTGCCAGCAGCACACCTGCAGGGGTGACCCAGTACTTC.

The rearrangement joins TRBV18 to TRBJ2-7; TRBD1 agrees at 9 bases. V gave up 0 bases and J gave up 6 bases; unmatched junction bases: 6. The CDR3 has 15 amino acids. Germline CDR1 is KGHSH and CDR2 is LQKENI. Here the CDR3 DNA reads TGTGCCAGCTCACCACCGAAAGGACAGGGGTTCGAGCAGTACTTC. It codes for CASSPPKGQGFEQYF.

The chain couples TRBV19 to TRBJ2-3; possible D gene TRBD1, 5 bases. CDR3 size: 13 residues. Germline V CDR1 and CDR2: LNHDA, SQIVND (reference sequence). Trimming shortened V by 7 bases and J by 0 bases, and 8 bases separated the two germline ends. CDR3 amino acids: CASTQGSTDTQYF. The CDR3 nucleotides are TGTGCCAGTACTCAGGGAAGCACAGATACGCAGTATTTT.

This clone was seen a single time. The rearrangement links TRBV28 to TRBJ1-4, with D maybe TRBD1 (5 bases). Germline CDR1 is MDHEN and CDR2 is SYDVKM. The germline V and J ends were trimmed by 3 bases and 8 bases, with 16 bases remaining between them. This CDR3 has 15 amino acids. The CDR3 sequence is CASSFRQRPLEKLFF. CDR3 DNA sequence: TGTGCCAGCAGTTTCCGACAGAGGCCCCTGGAAAAACTGTTTTTT.

This chain links TRBV7-2 with TRBJ2-2; D is perhaps TRBD2 (7 bases). Germline V CDR1 and CDR2: SGHTA, FQGNSA. The CDR3 is 14 amino acids. V gave up 7 bases and J gave up 8 bases, with 17 bases separating them. CDR3 sequence reads: CASKSRGGTGELFF. The CDR3 nucleotides are TGTGCCAGCAAGTCCCGCGGGGGCACGGGGGAGCTGTTTTTT.

The J gene is TRBJ1-5, the V gene TRBV5-4; D is unresolved. CDR3 size: 13 residues. CDR1 SGHNT and CDR2 YYREEE come from the germline V gene (reference sequence). Trimming removed 2 bases at V and 7 bases at J, with 10 bases between. The DNA for the CDR3 is TGTGCCAGCAGCTTCAATTTAGAACAGCCCCAGCATTTT. Amino acids: CASSFNLEQPQHF. The full variable domain, in which reference TRBV5-4 and TRBJ1-5 provide the parts outside the CDR3, is ETGVTQSPTHLIKTRGQQVTLRCSSQSGHNTVSWYQQALGQGPQFIFQYYREEENGRGNFPPRFSGLQFPNYSSELNVNALELDDSALYLCASSFNLEQPQHFGDGTRLSIL.

This chain connects TRBV5-6 to TRBJ1-6, with 10 bases matching TRBD1. This CDR3 has 14 amino acids. V trimming: 0 bases; J trimming: 9 bases; junction bases outside the gene matches: 0. Germline V gene lookup returns CDR1 SGHDT and CDR2 YYEEEE. For the CDR3, the DNA is TGTGCCAGCAGCTTGGGACAGGGGGCTTCACCCCTCCACTTT. This sequence encodes CASSLGQGASPLHF.

The V call is TRBV6-5, the J call TRBJ2-3, with D possibly matching TRBD1 (5 bases). Germline CDR1 is MNHEY and CDR2 is SVGAGI. CDR3 length: 13 residues. V lost 4 bases to trimming and J lost 5 bases, with 10 bases between them. The CDR3 here is CASSWPGRDTQYF. The CDR3 DNA is TGTGCCAGCAGTTGGCCAGGGCGAGATACGCAGTATTTT.

The V gene is TRBV3-1 (or the pseudogene TRBV3-2), the J gene TRBJ2-1; D not certain. This CDR3 comprises 14 residues. CDR1 and CDR2 (germline): LGHDT, YNNKEL (reference sequence). V lost 0 bases to trimming and J lost 2 bases, with 5 bases between them. The CDR3 spells CASSQDPTYNEQFF. CDR3 in DNA: TGTGCCAGCAGCCAAGATCCCACCTACAATGAGCAGTTCTTC.

The V gene is TRBV6-2 or TRBV6-3, the J gene TRBJ2-7, with 11 bases that match TRBD2. V lost 2 bases, J lost 0 bases, and 6 bases stayed unmatched. The CDR3 has 17 amino acids. Germline V lookup: CDR1 MNHEY, CDR2 SVGEGT. CDR3 in amino acids: CASSYALTSGGSYEQYF. The CDR3 coding sequence is TGTGCCAGCAGTTACGCCCTCACTAGCGGGGGCTCCTACGAGCAGTACTTC.

This clone was observed a handful of times. The CDR3 coding sequence is TGTGCCAGCAGCTTGAACTGGCGCGAGGGCTACACCTTC. This translates into CASSLNWREGYTF. J is TRBJ1-2 and V is TRBV5-5; D uncertain. Germline-derived CDR1 and CDR2 are SGHKS and YYEKEE (reference sequence). The CDR3 is made up of 13 amino acids. V lost 1 base and J 8 bases, leaving 12 bases between the germline ends.

The chain recombines TRBV6-1 with TRBJ2-7; 11 bases fit TRBD2. V dropped 2 bases and J dropped 2; count of bases not matched to a gene: 5. Germline V gives CDR1 MNHNS, CDR2 SASEGT. The CDR3 runs to 16 residues. The CDR3 DNA sequence: TGTGCCAGCAGTGAATCAACTAGCGGGGGCCCCTACGAGCAGTACTTC. Encoded protein: CASSESTSGGPYEQYF.

The V call is TRBV6-5, the J call TRBJ1-1; D is perhaps TRBD1 (6 bases). Germline loops: CDR1 MNHEY, CDR2 SVGAGI. The CDR3 extends over 14 amino acids. The V and J ends lost 5 bases and 8 bases respectively, with 18 bases between them. CDR3 sequence reads: CASSRTGYRTEAFF. CDR3 in DNA: TGTGCCAGCAGTCGTACAGGGTACAGAACAGAAGCTTTCTTT.

This rearrangement joins TRBV3-1 (or the pseudogene TRBV3-2) to TRBJ1-1, with 9 positions matching TRBD1. This CDR3 has 16 amino acids. V was clipped by 1 base and J by 7 bases; unmatched bases: 10. Germline loops: CDR1 LGHDT, CDR2 YNNKEL (reference sequence). The CDR3: CASSQALGQGTGEAFF. Here the CDR3 DNA reads TGTGCCAGCAGCCAAGCCTTGGGACAGGGAACCGGTGAAGCTTTCTTT.

This chain connects TRBV5-1 to TRBJ2-1; D gene unclear. The ends were cut back, 4 bases at V and 4 bases at J, with 15 bases in the middle. Germline V lookup: CDR1 SGHRS, CDR2 YFSETQ. The CDR3 length is 15 residues. CDR3 DNA sequence: TGCGCCAGCAGCCGAACGACTGGACCATACAATGAGCAGTTCTTC. Translation: CASSRTTGPYNEQFF.

The V and J genes are TRBV20-1 and TRBJ2-3; 8 nucleotides align to TRBD2. There are 14 residues in the CDR3. J lost 7 bases, V lost 3 bases, and 9 bases had no gene match. Germline V gene lookup returns CDR1 DFQATT and CDR2 SNEGSKA (reference sequence). CDR3 loop: CSASKNSGAYTQYF. Here the CDR3 DNA reads TGCAGTGCTAGTAAGAATAGCGGGGCCTATACGCAGTATTTT.

This clone came up once. The rearrangement joins TRBV7-9 to TRBJ2-7; 8 positions match TRBD2. J gave up 0 bases and V 5 bases, and 6 bases lay outside the gene matches. Germline values: CDR1 SEHNR, CDR2 FQNEAQ (reference sequence). There are 15 residues in the CDR3. The CDR3 here is CASSQGAGDSYEQYF. In DNA, the CDR3 is TGTGCCAGCAGCCAGGGAGCGGGGGACTCCTACGAGCAGTACTTC.

The chain couples TRBV6-5 to TRBJ2-7; D gene uncertain. The germline CDR1 and CDR2 sequences are MNHEY and SVGAGI. The CDR3 runs 13 residues. Trimming pared 10 bases from V and 4 bases from J, leaving 17 bases between. The CDR3 nucleotides are TGTGCCATCTCCCGTGGGCGAAAGTACGAGCAGTACTTC. It yields the protein CAISRGRKYEQYF.

V usage is TRBV4-1 and J usage is TRBJ2-7; D might be TRBD2 (5 bases). The CDR3 consists of 15 residues. CDR1 and CDR2 (germline): MGHRA, YSYEKL. Trimming removed 4 bases from V and 0 bases from J, with 13 bases in between. The DNA for the CDR3 is TGCGCCAGCAGCCCTTCCGGACTCAGCTCCTACGAGCAGTACTTC. Translation: CASSPSGLSSYEQYF.

The chain combines TRBV5-8 with TRBJ1-5; D is unresolved. Germline V gene data show CDR1 as SGHTS and CDR2 as YDEGEE. Trimming took 0 bases from V and 7 from J, leaving 11 bases between them. This CDR3 contains 14 residues. Here the CDR3 DNA reads TGTGCCAGCAGCTTGGCCGCCTCCATGCAGCCCCAGCATTTT. It yields the protein CASSLAASMQPQHF. Combining the CDR3 with reference TRBV5-8 and TRBJ1-5 gives the whole variable domain EAGVTQSPTHLIKTRGQQATLRCSPISGHTSVYWYQQALGLGLQFLLWYDEGEERNRGNFPPRFSGRQFPNYSSELNVNALELEDSALYLCASSLAASMQPQHFGDGTRLSIL.

J is TRBJ1-1 and V is TRBV6-5; 8 bases align to TRBD1. Germline V gene sequence: CDR1 MNHEY, CDR2 SVGAGI. J was trimmed by 6 bases and V by 1 base; bases with no gene match: 1. The CDR3 is 13 residues long. As DNA, the CDR3 is TGTGCCAGCAGTTACTTGACAGGGGCTGAAGCTTTCTTT. Its protein product is CASSYLTGAEAFF.

This clone was observed a single time. Different DNA sequences within this sample yield the same CDR3. The J gene is TRBJ1-2, the V gene TRBV5-1; no definite D call. Trimming shortened V by 0 bases and J by 7 bases, and 4 bases separated the two germline ends. The CDR3 sequence is 11 residues long. Germline V gene data show CDR1 as SGHRS and CDR2 as YFSETQ. This CDR3 is CASSLAGGYTF. CDR3 in DNA: TGCGCCAGCAGCTTGGCCGGTGGCTACACCTTC.

The chain recombines TRBV10-1 with TRBJ2-5, with 14 bases lining up with TRBD2. The CDR3 length is 17 residues. CDR1 is WNHNN, CDR2 SYGVQD, per germline (reference sequence). V lost 10 bases and J lost 2; bases outside the gene matches: 12. The CDR3: CAIGGTSGRRVQETQYF. The CDR3, as DNA: TGCGCCATCGGTGGGACTAGCGGGAGAAGGGTACAAGAGACCCAGTACTTC.

The V call is TRBV9, the J call TRBJ1-6, with D maybe TRBD1 (5 bases). V lost 4 bases to trimming and J lost 8 bases, with 16 bases between them. In germline, CDR1 is SGDLS, CDR2 YYNGEE. The CDR3 contains 15 residues. The CDR3 is CASSSPVGEDSPLHF. CDR3 coding DNA: TGTGCCAGCAGCTCCCCCGTGGGGGAGGATTCACCCCTCCACTTT.

This clone was observed a handful of times. The chain recombines TRBV6-1 with TRBJ2-7, with D hard to call. The CDR3 spans 12 residues. Germline CDR1 reads MNHNS; CDR2 reads SASEGT. Deletions cut 4 bases from V and 7 bases from J, with 11 bases between. As DNA, the CDR3 is TGTGCCAGCAGTGGGAGATGGGGAGAGCAGTACTTC. Its translation: CASSGRWGEQYF.